The 32 T cell receptor beta chains presented below share a single source sample, sequenced in a study of siplizumab effects on memory and regulatory T cells. The protocol was immunoSEQ multiplex PCR, while the TCRdb copy is restricted to in-frame clones and leaves out a portion. The sample has roughly 64,000 clones, 90% to 97% seen once. The sequenced material came from naive CD8+ T cells sorted from blood. Source of these receptors: a human donor in good health.

The rearrangement uses TRBV19 and TRBJ2-7, with 15 bases fitting TRBD2. CDR3 length: 15 amino acids. The V segment lost 3 bases and the J segment 5 bases; nucleotides outside the gene matches: 2. Per the germline V gene, CDR1 is LNHDA and CDR2 is SQIVND (reference sequence). The CDR3 bases are TGTGCCAGTAGTATCCGGACTAGCGGGGGGGACGAGCAGTACTTC. Its protein product is CASSIRTSGGDEQYF.

V and J are TRBV4-3 and TRBJ2-7; 7 nucleotides agree with TRBD1. CDR3 length: 15 residues. CDR1 is LGHNA, CDR2 YSLEER, per germline. Germline trimming cut 1 base from V and 4 bases from J; bases unmatched to any gene: 7. As DNA, the CDR3 is TGCGCCAGCAGCCAAGGCAGGACAGGAGATTACGAGCAGTACTTC. It translates to CASSQGRTGDYEQYF.

The chain joins TRBV5-1 to TRBJ1-5; TRBD1 matches at 7 bases. CDR1 and CDR2 (germline): SGHRS, YFSETQ. The V and J ends lost 5 bases and 3 bases, in that order; junction bases with no gene match: 5. The CDR3 has 14 amino acids. The CDR3 here is CASSDGQDNQPQHF. CDR3 coding DNA: TGCGCCAGCAGTGACGGACAGGACAATCAGCCCCAGCATTTT.

V usage is TRBV4-3 and J usage is TRBJ1-3; D possibly corresponds to TRBD1 (6 bases). Germline CDR1 reads LGHNA; CDR2 reads YSLEER. This CDR3 has 16 residues. Trimming cost V 3 bases and J 0 bases, with 12 bases left between them. CDR3 residues: CASSQSTGLSGNTIYF. Written as DNA, the CDR3 is TGCGCCAGCAGCCAGTCGACAGGCCTCTCTGGAAACACCATATATTTT.

The chain links TRBV4-1 to TRBJ1-1; no clear D gene. CDR3 length equals 13 residues. The germline V and J ends were trimmed by 0 bases and 4 bases, with 6 bases remaining between them. Germline CDR1 MGHRA, CDR2 YSYEKL. The CDR3 coding sequence is TGCGCCAGCAGCCAAGATCAGAGCACTGAAGCTTTCTTT. This translates into CASSQDQSTEAFF.

The chain carries TRBV28 and TRBJ2-1; 8 bases agree with TRBD2. V lost 7 bases, J lost 4 bases, and 12 bases stayed unmatched. This CDR3 contains 16 residues. Germline CDR1 reads MDHEN; CDR2 reads SYDVKM. The CDR3 nucleotides are TGTGCCAGCACCCCCCGTGGGATAGCGGGATACAATGAGCAGTTCTTC. Its protein product is CASTPRGIAGYNEQFF.

The rearrangement uses TRBV5-4 and TRBJ2-3; D is unclear. Germline V gene sequence: CDR1 SGHNT, CDR2 YYREEE (reference sequence). Trimming pared 2 bases from V and 12 bases from J, leaving 10 bases between. CDR3 size: 11 residues. The CDR3 loop reads CASSFGQEQYF. CDR3 nucleotide sequence: TGTGCCAGCAGCTTTGGGCAGGAACAGTATTTT.

V usage is TRBV5-4 and J usage is TRBJ2-7; no clear D gene. The V end lost 0 bases, the J end lost 2 bases, and 3 bases lay between the germline ends. CDR3 length equals 12 residues. CDR1 and CDR2 from the germline V gene are SGHNT and YYREEE (reference sequence). The CDR3 DNA sequence: TGTGCCAGCAGCTTGGCCGCCTACGAGCAGTACTTC. It specifies CASSLAAYEQYF.

The chain carries TRBV7-2 and TRBJ2-5; 7 nucleotides agree with TRBD1. J gave up 5 bases and V 1 base, and 7 bases lay outside the gene matches. Germline assignment: CDR1 SGHTA and CDR2 FQGNSA. This CDR3 region has 15 residues. CDR3 nucleotide sequence: TGTGCCAGCAGCTTAGATGGCAGGGGGTGGGAGACCCAGTACTTC. Protein: CASSLDGRGWETQYF.

V and J are TRBV5-6 and TRBJ2-7; possible D gene TRBD1, 6 bases. V lost 2 bases and J 4 bases, leaving 13 bases between the germline ends. CDR3 length: 14 residues. The germline V gene encodes CDR1 SGHDT and CDR2 YYEEEE. CDR3 coding DNA: TGTGCCAGCAGCTTCGCAGGGGCCGGGTACGAGCAGTACTTC. Protein product: CASSFAGAGYEQYF. The entire variable domain, with the rest obtained from reference TRBV5-6 and TRBJ2-7, is as follows: DAGVTQSPTHLIKTRGQQVTLRCSPKSGHDTVSWYQQALGQGPQFIFQYYEEEERQRGNFPDRFSGHQFPNYSSELNVNALLLGDSALYLCASSFAGAGYEQYFGPGTRLTVT.

The chain combines TRBV19 with TRBJ2-7; 7 positions match TRBD2. V trimming: 2 bases; J trimming: 7 bases; junction bases outside the gene matches: 5. The CDR3 is made up of 13 amino acids. The germline CDR1 and CDR2 sequences are LNHDA and SQIVND (reference sequence). As DNA, the CDR3 is TGTGCCAGTAGTATATGGACCGGGGGGGAGCAGTACTTC. Translation: CASSIWTGGEQYF.

The chain carries TRBV29-1 and TRBJ2-7; weak D call: TRBD2 (5 bases). Trimming removed 4 bases at V and 3 bases at J, with 7 bases between. This CDR3 contains 11 residues. The germline gives CDR1 SQVTM, CDR2 ANQGSEA. CDR3 DNA sequence: TGCAGCGTTGGGACTGTCTACGAGCAGTACTTC. It is translated as CSVGTVYEQYF.

J is TRBJ1-1 and V is TRBV19; perhaps TRBD1 as D (5 bases). The CDR3 contains 13 residues. Germline assignment: CDR1 LNHDA and CDR2 SQIVND (reference sequence). The germline V and J ends were trimmed by 7 bases and 7 bases, with 16 bases remaining between them. The CDR3 sequence: CASTHGGADEAFF. The CDR3 region has the DNA TGTGCCAGTACCCATGGAGGGGCAGATGAAGCTTTCTTT. Filled out from reference TRBV19 and TRBJ1-1, the complete variable domain reads DGGITQSPKYLFRKEGQNVTLSCEQNLNHDAMYWYRQDPGQGLRLIYYSQIVNDFQKGDIAEGYSVSREKKESFPLTVTSAQKNPTAFYLCASTHGGADEAFFGQGTRLTVV.

The chain has TRBV29-1 and TRBJ1-2, with a weak D call TRBD1 (5 bases). Germline assignment: CDR1 SQVTM and CDR2 ANQGSEA. The CDR3 extends over 17 amino acids. Trimming pared 0 bases from V and 6 bases from J, leaving 23 bases between. Written as DNA, the CDR3 is TGCAGCGTTGAAGACGCAAATGTGGGGCAGGGTCGGGATGGCTACACCTTC. Translation gives CSVEDANVGQGRDGYTF. Complete variable domain (other parts from reference TRBV29-1 and TRBJ1-2): SAVISQKPSRDICQRGTSLTIQCQVDSQVTMMFWYRQQPGQSLTLIATANQGSEATYESGFVIDKFPISRPNLTFSTLTVSNMSPEDSSIYLCSVEDANVGQGRDGYTFGSGTRLTVV.

The chain has TRBV5-6 and TRBJ2-3, with D possibly matching TRBD2 (6 bases). V was trimmed by 0 bases and J by 4 bases, leaving 12 bases between them. Germline V lookup: CDR1 SGHDT, CDR2 YYEEEE. This CDR3 is built from 15 residues. In DNA form, the CDR3 reads TGTGCCAGCAGCTTGGAGGAGCGGGTATCAGATACGCAGTATTTT. Translating gives CASSLEERVSDTQYF.

This clone was detected once. This rearrangement joins TRBV9 to TRBJ1-2; D gene ambiguous. This CDR3 has 13 amino acids. Germline lookup yields CDR1 SGDLS and CDR2 YYNGEE. V lost 3 bases and J lost 4, with 10 bases in between. The CDR3 spells CASSGGGRYGYTF. Written as DNA, the CDR3 is TGTGCCAGCAGCGGAGGCGGTCGCTATGGCTACACCTTC.

The genes are TRBV5-5 and TRBJ2-1; 12 bases are shared with TRBD2. The ends lost 1 base at V and 0 bases at J; junction bases unmatched: 2. The CDR3 extends over 17 amino acids. Per germline, CDR1 SGHKS and CDR2 YYEKEE (reference sequence). This CDR3 is CASSLTSGGSSYNEQFF. The CDR3 nucleotides are TGTGCCAGCAGCTTGACTAGCGGGGGGAGCTCCTACAATGAGCAGTTCTTC.

In DNA form, the CDR3 reads TGTGCCAGCAGCCAGCGACTAGCGGGGGGACCGGAGACCCAGTACTTC. The encoded protein is CASSQRLAGGPETQYF. The chain links TRBV4-2 to TRBJ2-5; the match to TRBD2 covers 13 bases. In germline, CDR1 is LGHNA, CDR2 YNFKEQ. The V segment lost 3 bases and the J segment 5 bases; nucleotides outside the gene matches: 6. This CDR3 has 16 amino acids.

The chain has TRBV18 and TRBJ2-2; possibly TRBD2 for D (7 bases). From germline, CDR1 is KGHSH and CDR2 LQKENI. The CDR3 loop spans 17 amino acids. The V end lost 0 bases, the J end lost 5 bases, and 16 bases lay between the germline ends. CDR3 protein: CASSPPGGGSGTGELFF. The CDR3 bases are TGTGCCAGCTCACCACCGGGCGGGGGCTCCGGGACCGGGGAGCTGTTTTTT.

V usage is TRBV7-9 and J usage is TRBJ1-1; TRBD1 aligns across 7 bases. The CDR3 is 15 amino acids. Germline V CDR1 and CDR2: SEHNR, FQNEAQ (reference sequence). The V segment lost 1 base and the J segment 10 bases; nucleotides outside the gene matches: 12. CDR3: CASSLVSGGGYGAFF. CDR3 DNA: TGTGCCAGCAGCTTAGTATCAGGAGGGGGCTACGGAGCTTTCTTT.

The chain combines TRBV9 with TRBJ2-5; no clear D. CDR3 length: 14 residues. V lost 0 bases to trimming and J lost 5 bases, with 11 bases between them. The germline V gene encodes CDR1 SGDLS and CDR2 YYNGEE. The CDR3 region is CASSVAGSSETQYF. For the CDR3, the DNA is TGTGCCAGCAGCGTAGCGGGTAGCAGCGAGACCCAGTACTTC.

The chain links TRBV10-1 to TRBJ2-3; 8 bases match TRBD2. The V gene end was trimmed by 3 bases and the J gene end by 0 bases; junction bases not matched to a gene: 2. This CDR3 has 15 amino acids. Germline V lookup: CDR1 WNHNN, CDR2 SYGVQD (reference sequence). The CDR3: CASSDRGGSTDTQYF. The CDR3 region has the DNA TGCGCCAGCAGTGACCGGGGGGGAAGCACAGATACGCAGTATTTT.

The genes are TRBV11-2 and TRBJ1-5, with 9 bases fitting TRBD1. This CDR3 region has 14 residues. Germline CDR1 SGHAT, CDR2 FQNNGV. The trim removed 1 base at V and 7 bases at J, leaving 2 bases unmatched. In nucleotides, the CDR3 is TGTGCCAGCAGCTTAGGAACAGGGGGCCAGCCCCAGCATTTT. This encodes CASSLGTGGQPQHF.

The chain links TRBV5-4 to TRBJ2-2, with D possibly matching TRBD2 (6 bases). Trimming shortened V by 4 bases and J by 4 bases, and 20 bases separated the two germline ends. Germline CDR1 is SGHNT and CDR2 is YYREEE (reference sequence). The CDR3 is 17 amino acids. CDR3 coding DNA: TGTGCCAGCAGCCCAGCTTCCGGGTGGAGGGGCACCGGGGAGCTGTTTTTT. It is translated as CASSPASGWRGTGELFF. The whole variable domain, remainder taken from reference TRBV5-4 and TRBJ2-2, is ETGVTQSPTHLIKTRGQQVTLRCSSQSGHNTVSWYQQALGQGPQFIFQYYREEENGRGNFPPRFSGLQFPNYSSELNVNALELDDSALYLCASSPASGWRGTGELFFGEGSRLTVL.

The chain uses TRBV6-1 and TRBJ2-1; TRBD1 aligns across 8 bases. The CDR3 sequence is 12 residues long. V was pared by 7 bases and J by 8 bases, with 4 bases of the junction left unmatched. Germline V gene sequence: CDR1 MNHNS, CDR2 SASEGT. This CDR3 reads CASIDRGHEQFF. The CDR3 nucleotides are TGTGCCAGCATTGACAGGGGCCATGAGCAGTTCTTC.

This rearrangement joins TRBV9 to TRBJ2-7, with TRBD2 identical over 13 bases. The germline V gene encodes CDR1 SGDLS and CDR2 YYNGEE. After removal of 0 bases from V and 4 bases from J, the junction contained 1 base not matched to a gene. The CDR3 totals 15 residues. The CDR3 here is CASSVGLAGGYEQYF. In DNA, the CDR3 is TGTGCCAGCAGCGTAGGACTAGCGGGGGGTTACGAGCAGTACTTC.

The chain recombines TRBV27 with TRBJ2-5, with D perhaps matching TRBD2 (6 bases). The CDR3 runs to 14 residues. Germline assignment: CDR1 MNHEY and CDR2 SMNVEV (reference sequence). V shed 4 bases and J shed 1 base, with 10 bases lying between them. This CDR3 reads CASSWGGTQETQYF. CDR3 nucleotide sequence: TGTGCCAGCAGTTGGGGCGGGACCCAAGAGACCCAGTACTTC.

The chain is built from TRBV19 and TRBJ1-1, with 9 bases lining up with TRBD1. The CDR3 runs to 13 residues. With V trimmed by 10 bases and J by 4 bases, 7 bases remained unmatched. CDR1 and CDR2 from the germline V gene are LNHDA and SQIVND (reference sequence). The CDR3 sequence: CATRTGAGTEAFF. The CDR3 nucleotides are TGTGCCACCAGGACAGGGGCAGGCACTGAAGCTTTCTTT.

The gene calls are TRBV19 and TRBJ1-1, with a possible D match to TRBD1 (5 bases). The V gene's germline CDR1 is LNHDA and CDR2 SQIVND (reference sequence). This CDR3 is 12 amino acids long. V shed 10 bases and J shed 4 bases, with 13 bases lying between them. The DNA for the CDR3 is TGTGCCACCGACCAGGGTGGCACTGAAGCTTTCTTT. Protein sequence: CATDQGGTEAFF. Complete variable domain (other parts from reference TRBV19 and TRBJ1-1): DGGITQSPKYLFRKEGQNVTLSCEQNLNHDAMYWYRQDPGQGLRLIYYSQIVNDFQKGDIAEGYSVSREKKESFPLTVTSAQKNPTAFYLCATDQGGTEAFFGQGTRLTVV.

V and J are TRBV7-2 and TRBJ2-2, with D maybe TRBD1 (6 bases). Germline V gives CDR1 SGHTA, CDR2 FQGNSA. The CDR3 covers 14 residues. Trimming shortened V by 4 bases and J by 6 bases, and 12 bases separated the two germline ends. The CDR3 loop is CASSSAQGSGELFF. CDR3 in DNA: TGTGCCAGCAGCTCGGCGCAGGGGTCCGGGGAGCTGTTTTTT. The full variable domain, in which reference TRBV7-2 and TRBJ2-2 provide the parts outside the CDR3, is GAGVSQSPSNKVTEKGKDVELRCDPISGHTALYWYRQSLGQGLEFLIYFQGNSAPDKSGLPSDRFSAERTGGSVSTLTIQRTQQEDSAVYLCASSSAQGSGELFFGEGSRLTVL.

This chain connects TRBV5-4 to TRBJ1-1; D is undetermined. The germline V gene encodes CDR1 SGHNT and CDR2 YYREEE (reference sequence). V lost 3 bases to trimming and J lost 2 bases, with 5 bases between them. This CDR3 comprises 12 residues. Here the CDR3 reads CASSSPNTEAFF. Written as DNA, the CDR3 is TGTGCCAGCAGCTCACCAAACACTGAAGCTTTCTTT.

The genes are TRBV7-6 and TRBJ2-2; D gene unclear. The CDR3 runs 17 residues. CDR1 SGHVS and CDR2 FNYEAQ come from the germline V gene. V shed 1 base and J shed 2 bases, with 14 bases lying between them. In DNA form, the CDR3 reads TGTGCCAGCAGCTTAGATCTACTACTTTCCAACACCGGGGAGCTGTTTTTT. Residues: CASSLDLLLSNTGELFF.